The next 19 T cell receptor beta chains were all read from a single sample in a study of CD8 T cells in ankylosing spondylitis. One entry per CDR3 protein results from TCRdb running MiXCR on the 5' RACE reads. In the table there are approximately 45,000 distinct CDR3 sequences, approximately 9.9% of which are singletons. The sequenced sample consisted of blood, either unsorted or a sorted T cell fraction (not recorded which). The receptor source for this set is a male donor with ankylosing spondylitis or in good health (not recorded which).

In its sample, this clonotype was seen many times. The V call is TRBV3-1, the J call TRBJ1-1; no reliable D call. CDR3 size: 12 residues. Trimming stripped 1 base from V and 7 bases from J, with 7 bases between. Looked up from germline, CDR1 is LGHDT and CDR2 is YNNKEL (reference sequence). DNA of the CDR3: TGTGCCAGCAGCCAAGTTCCGTTTGAAGCTTTCTTT. Translating it yields CASSQVPFEAFF.

The chain combines TRBV5-1 with TRBJ2-2, with TRBD1 matching 9 bases. The CDR3 extends over 16 amino acids. Germline trimming cut 1 base from V and 4 bases from J; bases unmatched to any gene: 5. Per germline, CDR1 SGHRS and CDR2 YFSETQ. This chain's CDR3 is CASSLPGQGPTGELFF. The CDR3 DNA reads as TGCGCCAGCAGCTTGCCGGGACAGGGTCCCACCGGGGAGCTGTTTTTT.

V gene TRBV18 combines with J gene TRBJ1-5; 7 bases agree with TRBD1. Germline CDR1 and CDR2: KGHSH and LQKENI. The trim removed 3 bases at V and 2 bases at J, leaving 4 bases unmatched. The CDR3 loop spans 15 amino acids. The CDR3 loop is CASSPQGQGNQPQHF. As DNA, the CDR3 is TGTGCCAGCTCACCTCAAGGACAGGGCAATCAGCCCCAGCATTTT.

This clonotype was found many times. The chain is built from TRBV5-5 and TRBJ1-2, with D possibly TRBD1 on 6 matching bases. This CDR3 has 17 amino acids. Trimming removed 4 bases at V and 2 bases at J, with 21 bases between. Germline V CDR1 and CDR2: SGHKS, YYEKEE (reference sequence). CDR3 loop: CASSVMGQVVPNYGYTF. As DNA, the CDR3 is TGTGCCAGCAGCGTTATGGGACAAGTAGTTCCAAACTATGGCTACACCTTC.

In its sample, this clonotype was seen many times. The rearrangement links TRBV13 to TRBJ2-5, with 8 bases lining up with TRBD1. CDR3 length: 14 residues. Germline CDR1 is PRHDT and CDR2 is FYEKMQ (reference sequence). With V trimmed by 5 bases and J by 5 bases, 7 bases remained unmatched. The DNA of the CDR3 is TGTGCCAGCAGCCGCGGACAGGGAAGGGAGACCCAGTACTTC. Translating gives CASSRGQGRETQYF.

The chain employs TRBV30 and TRBJ2-2; tentatively, D is TRBD2 (5 bases). V was pared by 0 bases and J by 7 bases, with 9 bases between. Per germline, CDR1 GTSNPN and CDR2 SVGIG (reference sequence). CDR3 length: 13 residues. The CDR3 protein is CAWSVTSHGELFF. CDR3 sequence (DNA): TGTGCCTGGAGTGTAACTAGTCACGGGGAGCTGTTTTTT. Using reference TRBV30 and TRBJ2-2 for the parts outside the CDR3, the full variable domain is SQTIHQWPATLVQPVGSPLSLECTVEGTSNPNLYWYRQAAGRGLQLLFYSVGIGQISSEVPQNLSASRPQDRQFILSSKKLLLSDSGFYLCAWSVTSHGELFFGEGSRLTVL.

This clonotype was picked up many times. The CDR3 sequence is CASSFDRGQQETQYF. The CDR3 DNA is TGTGCCAGCAGTTTCGACAGGGGGCAGCAAGAGACCCAGTACTTC. The rearrangement uses TRBV12-3 or TRBV12-4 and TRBJ2-5, with 10 positions matching TRBD1. This CDR3 spans 15 amino acids. J gave up 2 bases and V 3 bases, and 3 bases lay outside the gene matches.

This clonotype was detected only a few times. The chain has TRBV12-3 or TRBV12-4 and TRBJ1-5; D gene ambiguous. The CDR3 consists of 12 residues. The V and J ends lost 2 bases and 4 bases respectively, with 3 bases between them. The CDR3: CASSLRNQPQHF. The CDR3 DNA reads TGTGCCAGCAGTTTAAGGAATCAGCCCCAGCATTTT.

This clonotype was seen ten or more times. The rearrangement uses TRBV12-3 or TRBV12-4 and TRBJ1-2, with D tentatively TRBD1 (5 bases). The CDR3 consists of 14 residues. Trimming pared 4 bases from V and 7 bases from J, leaving 16 bases between. The CDR3 region has the DNA TGTGCCAGCAGTTCACGGGGGTTCTCTGGTGGCTACACCTTC. Protein sequence: CASSSRGFSGGYTF.

Many counts were recorded for this clonotype. The chain employs TRBV9 and TRBJ2-3, with 8 bases lining up with TRBD2. The germline V gene has CDR1 SGDLS and CDR2 YYNGEE. The CDR3 has 15 amino acids. With V trimmed by 4 bases and J by 3 bases, 7 bases remained unmatched. CDR3 nucleotide sequence: TGTGCCAGCAGCCCCCAGCGGGGGTGGACAGATACGCAGTATTTT. This sequence encodes CASSPQRGWTDTQYF.

The rearrangement uses TRBV28 and TRBJ2-7; 9 bases are shared with TRBD1. The CDR3 extends over 14 amino acids. Trimming took 6 bases from V and 6 from J; bases not matched to a gene: 9. Germline V gene lookup returns CDR1 MDHEN and CDR2 SYDVKM. The CDR3 nucleotides read TGTGCCAGCAGGGAGGGACAGGGAATAAGCGAGCAGTACTTC. Protein sequence: CASREGQGISEQYF.

This clonotype has at least ten counts. The J gene is TRBJ2-2, the V gene TRBV21-1; the D call of TRBD1 is as the table states it, not checked on the DNA. TRBV21-1 counts as a pseudogene. The CDR3 is made up of 21 amino acids. As DNA, the CDR3 is TGTGCCAGCAGCAATCCTATGACAGTCAGACCCCACCTGTCCAACACCGGGGAGCTGTTTTTT. It translates to CASSNPMTVRPHLSNTGELFF.

This clonotype was recorded at least ten times. This sequence joins TRBV12-3 or TRBV12-4 and TRBJ2-7, with TRBD1 matching 10 bases. Trimming took 6 bases from V and 3 from J; bases not matched to a gene: 8. This CDR3 spans 15 amino acids. CDR3 region: CASRPGTGVFYEQYF. The CDR3 DNA reads TGTGCCAGCAGACCCGGGACAGGGGTTTTCTACGAGCAGTACTTC.

This clonotype was counted at least ten times. This chain links TRBV10-3 with TRBJ2-1; TRBD2 matches at 9 bases. CDR1 ENHRY and CDR2 SYGVKD come from the germline V gene. The CDR3 has 14 residues. With V trimmed by 3 bases and J by 9 bases, 6 bases remained unmatched. CDR3 in DNA: TGTGCCATCAGTGATTTAGCGGGGGTCACTGAGCAGTTCTTC. Translated: CAISDLAGVTEQFF.

In this sample, this clonotype turned up a few times. The J gene is TRBJ2-1, the V gene TRBV5-1; 9 bases are a match to TRBD1. Germline-derived CDR1 and CDR2 are SGHRS and YFSETQ. The CDR3 sequence is 15 residues long. The J segment lost 6 bases and the V segment lost 0 bases, leaving 4 bases of the junction unmatched. CDR3 bases: TGCGCCAGCAGCTTGGGGACAGGGGACGGCAATGAGCAGTTCTTC. It yields the protein CASSLGTGDGNEQFF.

At least ten counts were recorded for this clonotype. V is TRBV5-1 and J is TRBJ2-7; D unclear. CDR3 size: 13 residues. From germline, CDR1 is SGHRS and CDR2 YFSETQ. The ends were cut back, 2 bases at V and 0 bases at J, with 6 bases in the middle. CDR3 residues: CASSLRSSYEQYF. CDR3 in DNA: TGCGCCAGCAGCTTAAGGAGCTCCTACGAGCAGTACTTC.

The V gene is TRBV3-1, the J gene TRBJ2-5, with 8 bases aligning to TRBD1. CDR1 is LGHDT, CDR2 YNNKEL, per germline (reference sequence). The CDR3 has 21 residues. With 1 base clipped from V and 4 bases from J, the junction kept 23 bases outside the gene matches. This chain's CDR3 is CASSQVFGQGAKGRLGETQYF. CDR3 DNA: TGTGCCAGCAGCCAAGTCTTCGGCCAGGGGGCGAAGGGGAGGTTAGGAGAGACCCAGTACTTC.

This clonotype was seen ten or more times. The chain couples TRBV28 to TRBJ2-5, with TRBD1 as a possible D gene (5 bases). V was trimmed by 3 bases and J by 1 base, leaving 9 bases between them. There are 14 residues in the CDR3. Germline V lookup: CDR1 MDHEN, CDR2 SYDVKM. The CDR3 DNA reads TGTGCCAGCAGTTTCGGACATACCCAAGAGACCCAGTACTTC. It is translated as CASSFGHTQETQYF.

This clonotype was counted many times. The rearrangement uses TRBV2 and TRBJ2-3, with D tentatively TRBD2 (5 bases). The V gene's germline CDR1 is SNHLY and CDR2 FYNNEI. The V and J ends lost 7 bases and 2 bases respectively, with 10 bases between them. The CDR3 is 13 amino acids. The CDR3 sequence is CASIGGHTDTQYF. CDR3 nucleotides: TGTGCCAGCATTGGCGGGCACACAGATACGCAGTATTTT.